This entry concerns a single T cell receptor beta chain. The record originates from a study of shared clonotypes between healthy human individuals. Healthy HIV-negative adults without recent acute infections or vaccinations served as donors. The CDR3 runs to 14 residues. Germline trimming cut 5 bases from V and 2 bases from J; bases unmatched to any gene: 4. Germline V CDR1 and CDR2: MDHEN, SYDVKM. Running of the assay took place at deep level. Ten immunoSEQ deep assay plates served to sequence unsorted PBMC DNA. Clones were sequenced by immunoSEQ multiplex PCR, and TCRdb holds only the in-frame ones, with some missing. The table records fewer than 550,000 clones, roughly 79% of them present only once.

The chain links TRBV28 to TRBJ2-3; 7 nucleotides line up with TRBD1. Specimen: PBMCs. The clonotype originates from a middle-aged woman in good health. Some clones in this sample may be carry-over from other donors' samples. The DNA of the CDR3 is TGTGCCAGCAGTACCAGGGGGTCCACAGATACGCAGTATTTT. Amino acids: CASSTRGSTDTQYF.